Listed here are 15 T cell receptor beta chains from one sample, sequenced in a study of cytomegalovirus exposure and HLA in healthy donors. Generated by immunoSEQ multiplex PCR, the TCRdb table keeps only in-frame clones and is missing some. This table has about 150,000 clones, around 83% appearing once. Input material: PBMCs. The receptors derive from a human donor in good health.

The CDR3 coding sequence is TGTGCCAGCAGTGAGGGGGACAGGGTAAGGACAGATACGCAGTATTTT. Translating gives CASSEGDRVRTDTQYF. The chain has TRBV2 and TRBJ2-3; 9 nucleotides align to TRBD1. Germline CDR1 is SNHLY and CDR2 is FYNNEI. This CDR3 is 16 amino acids long. With V trimmed by 3 bases and J by 3 bases, 7 bases remained unmatched.

DNA of the CDR3: TGTGCCAGCAGCATGGGAGACAGGGACTACAATGAGCAGTTCTTC. Translation: CASSMGDRDYNEQFF. This rearrangement joins TRBV6-4 to TRBJ2-1; 7 nucleotides agree with TRBD1. The germline gives CDR1 MRHNA, CDR2 SNTAGT. The CDR3 totals 15 residues. Losses at the gene ends were 6 bases for V and 3 bases for J; bases not matched to a gene: 8.

Here the CDR3 reads CASSFRGSWFDEQYF. Here the CDR3 DNA reads TGCGCCAGCAGCTTTCGGGGGAGCTGGTTCGACGAGCAGTACTTC. The V and J genes are TRBV5-1 and TRBJ2-7; the D gene is possibly TRBD2 (6 bases). CDR3 size: 15 residues. V was clipped by 2 bases and J by 5 bases, with 17 bases between them. Germline V gene sequence: CDR1 SGHRS, CDR2 YFSETQ.

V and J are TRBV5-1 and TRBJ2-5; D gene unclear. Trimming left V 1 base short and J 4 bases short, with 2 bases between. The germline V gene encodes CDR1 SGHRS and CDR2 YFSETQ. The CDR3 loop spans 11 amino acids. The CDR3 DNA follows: TGCGCCAGCAGCTTGCTAGAGACCCAGTACTTC. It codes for CASSLLETQYF.

The CDR3 loop reads CASSPFTSWETQYF. The CDR3 DNA follows: TGTGCCAGCAGTCCCTTCACTTCGTGGGAGACCCAGTACTTC. This chain uses TRBV28 with TRBJ2-5; D gene ambiguous. Germline values: CDR1 MDHEN, CDR2 SYDVKM. Deletions cut 5 bases from V and 5 bases from J, with 15 bases between. The CDR3 consists of 14 residues.

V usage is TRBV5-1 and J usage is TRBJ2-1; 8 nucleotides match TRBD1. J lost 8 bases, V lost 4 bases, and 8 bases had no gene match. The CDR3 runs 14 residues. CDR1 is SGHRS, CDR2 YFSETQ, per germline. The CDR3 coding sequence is TGCGCCAGCAGCCCGGACAGGGAGGCTCATGAGCAGTTCTTC. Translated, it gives CASSPDREAHEQFF.

The CDR3 DNA reads TGTGCCAGCAGTTACGAGGGCTACGAGCAGTACTTC. This codes for CASSYEGYEQYF. The chain combines TRBV6-6 with TRBJ2-7; weak D call: TRBD2 (5 bases). Trimming took 2 bases from V and 3 from J, leaving 5 bases between them. CDR1 and CDR2 from the germline V gene are MNHNY and SVGAGI (reference sequence). The CDR3 spans 12 residues.

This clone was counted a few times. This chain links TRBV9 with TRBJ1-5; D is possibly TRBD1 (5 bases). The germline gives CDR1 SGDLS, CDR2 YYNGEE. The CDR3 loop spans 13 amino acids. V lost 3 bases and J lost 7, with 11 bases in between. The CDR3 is CASSATGFQPQHF. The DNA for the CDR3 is TGTGCCAGCAGCGCCACAGGTTTCCAGCCCCAGCATTTT.

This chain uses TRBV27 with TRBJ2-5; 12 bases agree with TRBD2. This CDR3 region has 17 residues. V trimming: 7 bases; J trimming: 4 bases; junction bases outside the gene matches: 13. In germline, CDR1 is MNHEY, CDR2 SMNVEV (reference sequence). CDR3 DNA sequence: TGTGCCAGCAAGTTAAGGTTGACTAGCGGGAGTCGAGAGACCCAGTACTTC. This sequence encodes CASKLRLTSGSRETQYF.

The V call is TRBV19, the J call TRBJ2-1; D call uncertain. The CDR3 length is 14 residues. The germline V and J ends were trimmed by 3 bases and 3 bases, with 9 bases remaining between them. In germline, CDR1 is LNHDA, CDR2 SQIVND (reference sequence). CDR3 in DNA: TGTGCCAGTAGTATCCTCCGGAGCTACAATGAGCAGTTCTTC. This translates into CASSILRSYNEQFF.

In DNA, the CDR3 is TGCAGCGTGACTGGGGGGGCGGACATTCAGTACTTC. Encoded protein: CSVTGGADIQYF. The chain uses TRBV29-1 and TRBJ2-4, with TRBD2 as a possible D gene (7 bases). Between the trimmed V and J ends, which lost 6 bases and 8 bases, there was a span of 14 bases. CDR1 SQVTM and CDR2 ANQGSEA come from the germline V gene. The length of the CDR3 is 12 residues.

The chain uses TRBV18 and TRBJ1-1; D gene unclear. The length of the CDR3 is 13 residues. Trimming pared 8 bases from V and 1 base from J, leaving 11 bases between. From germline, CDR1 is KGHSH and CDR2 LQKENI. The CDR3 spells CASAFGENTEAFF. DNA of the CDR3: TGTGCCAGCGCATTCGGGGAGAACACTGAAGCTTTCTTT.

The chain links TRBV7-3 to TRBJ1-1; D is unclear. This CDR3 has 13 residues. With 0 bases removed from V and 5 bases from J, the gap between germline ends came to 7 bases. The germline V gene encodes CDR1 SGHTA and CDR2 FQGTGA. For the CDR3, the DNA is TGTGCCAGCAGCTTAACTGGGCTGACTGAAGCTTTCTTT. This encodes CASSLTGLTEAFF.

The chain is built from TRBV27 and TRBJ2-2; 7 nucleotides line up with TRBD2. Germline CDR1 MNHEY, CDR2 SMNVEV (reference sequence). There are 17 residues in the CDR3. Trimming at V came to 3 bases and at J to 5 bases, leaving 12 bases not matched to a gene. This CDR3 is CASSFTPRLAVTGELFF. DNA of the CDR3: TGTGCCAGCAGTTTTACCCCGAGACTAGCAGTTACCGGGGAGCTGTTTTTT.

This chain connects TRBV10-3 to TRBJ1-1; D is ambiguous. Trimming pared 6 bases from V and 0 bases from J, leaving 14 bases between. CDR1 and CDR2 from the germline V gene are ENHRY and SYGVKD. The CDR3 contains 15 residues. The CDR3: CAISFSQLMNTEAFF. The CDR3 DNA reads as TGTGCCATCAGCTTCAGCCAACTAATGAACACTGAAGCTTTCTTT.